This is a list of T cell receptor beta chains from one sample in a study of T-cell memory formation after mild COVID-19. TCRdb itself ran the 5' RACE reads through MiXCR, one entry per CDR3 protein. The sample includes roughly 280,000 distinct CDR3 sequences, approximately 8.4% seen only once; the top ten take roughly 22%. Sequenced material: PBMCs or a T cell subset sorted from them (not recorded which). The receptors derive from a young man who had mild COVID-19 (a few samples of this study predate the infection). Cell type and time point are not known. CDR3s include the opening cysteine and the closing phenylalanine or tryptophan. The D gene is left open where the match is weak. Clone size is not always given. Where it is, it says once, few, many or a class for expanded clones.

few,TRBJ1-1,TRBV6-5,.,CASSYNLDGDTEAFF,TGTGCCAGCAGTTACAATCTCGACGGGGACACTGAAGCTTTCTTT
few,TRBJ2-3,TRBV15,TRBD2,CATSSSGGPDTQYF,TGTGCCACCAGCAGCAGCGGGGGGCCGGATACGCAGTATTTT
.,TRBJ2-2,TRBV7-2,.,CASSLESALTGELFF,TGTGCCAGCAGCTTAGAGAGCGCACTCACCGGGGAGCTGTTTTTT
.,TRBJ2-7,TRBV5-1,TRBD2,CASSLVGTSGDGSYEQYF,TGCGCCAGCAGCTTGGTGGGGACTAGCGGGGACGGGTCCTACGAGCAGTACTTC
.,TRBJ2-7,TRBV6-6,.,CASSYSLSGSSYEQYF,TGTGCCAGCAGTTACTCCCTATCCGGGTCCTCCTACGAGCAGTACTTC
.,TRBJ1-1,TRBV25-1,.,CASSEFDRSNTEAFF,TGTGCCAGCAGTGAATTTGACAGGAGCAACACTGAAGCTTTCTTT
many,TRBJ1-1,TRBV20-1,TRBD1,CSAFPGQSNTEAFF,TGCAGTGCCTTTCCGGGACAGTCGAACACTGAAGCTTTCTTT
few,TRBJ1-5,TRBV29-1,.,CSVSRGPNQPQHF,TGCAGCGTCTCCAGGGGCCCCAATCAGCCCCAGCATTTT
.,TRBJ1-5,TRBV29-1,.,CSVGQGGNQPQHF,TGCAGCGTTGGGCAGGGAGGCAATCAGCCCCAGCATTTT
many,TRBJ2-2,TRBV7-3,TRBD1,CASSFRDRGAWDGELFF,TGTGCCAGCAGCTTCCGGGACAGGGGGGCCTGGGACGGGGAGCTGTTTTTT
.,TRBJ2-7,TRBV5-1,TRBD1,CASSLTGDSSYEQYF,TGCGCCAGCAGCTTGACAGGGGACAGCTCCTACGAGCAGTACTTC
few,TRBJ1-2,TRBV5-1,.,CASSSGAGVRVDGYTF,TGCGCCAGCAGTTCGGGGGCAGGAGTGAGGGTGGATGGCTACACCTTC
few,TRBJ2-3,TRBV5-1,.,CASRSLVADTQYF,TGCGCCAGCAGATCCTTAGTCGCAGATACGCAGTATTTT
many,TRBJ1-1,TRBV6-2/TRBV6-3,TRBD1,CASSYQTGETEAFF,TGTGCCAGCAGTTACCAGACAGGGGAGACTGAAGCTTTCTTT
.,TRBJ1-2,TRBV5-1,TRBD1,CASSLPDRNYGYTF,TGCGCCAGCAGCTTACCGGACAGGAACTATGGCTACACCTTC
.,TRBJ2-7,TRBV20-1,.,CSARDVGENYEQYF,TGCAGTGCTAGAGATGTCGGGGAAAACTACGAGCAGTACTTC
few,TRBJ1-5,TRBV5-6,.,CASSRTRYSNQPQHF,TGTGCCAGCAGCCGGACACGGTATAGCAATCAGCCCCAGCATTTT
.,TRBJ2-3,TRBV5-1,.,CASSLWGRTDTQYF,TGCGCCAGCAGCTTATGGGGACGCACAGATACGCAGTATTTT
few,TRBJ2-6,TRBV6-6,.,CASRQSSSGANVLTF,TGTGCCAGCAGGCAGTCCAGCTCTGGGGCCAACGTCCTGACTTTC
few,TRBJ1-6,TRBV7-2,.,CASSGRDNSPLHF,TGTGCCAGCAGCGGCAGGGATAATTCACCCCTCCACTTT
many,TRBJ1-2,TRBV4-1,.,CASSQSSLDGLYGYTF,TGCGCCAGCAGCCAGAGCTCGTTGGACGGATTATATGGCTACACCTTC
few,TRBJ1-2,TRBV12-3/TRBV12-4,.,CASSLALGGVYGYTF,TGTGCCAGCAGTTTAGCCCTGGGCGGAGTCTATGGCTACACCTTC
.,TRBJ2-4,TRBV18,.,CASSPDAKNIQYF,TGTGCCAGCTCACCCGACGCCAAAAACATTCAGTACTTC
.,TRBJ1-6,TRBV20-1,.,CSALRHRSYNSPLHF,TGCAGTGCCCTAAGACACCGCTCCTATAATTCACCCCTCCACTTT
many,TRBJ2-5,TRBV28,TRBD2,CASHSGGRKTQYF,TGTGCCAGCCACTCGGGGGGGCGGAAGACCCAGTACTTC
many,TRBJ2-1,TRBV7-3,TRBD2,CASSLTSGGWDEQFF,TGTGCCAGCAGCTTAACTAGCGGGGGATGGGATGAGCAGTTCTTC
.,TRBJ2-7,TRBV4-3,.,CASSQEAGLSYEQYF,TGCGCCAGCAGCCAAGAGGCAGGGTTATCCTACGAGCAGTACTTC
.,TRBJ2-3,TRBV5-5,TRBD2,CASSLGAGGQLDTQYF,TGTGCCAGCAGCTTGGGAGCGGGGGGACAGTTAGATACGCAGTATTTT
.,TRBJ1-2,TRBV12-3/TRBV12-4,.,CASSSTGPGYTF,TGTGCCAGCAGCTCAACAGGCCCCGGCTACACCTTC
many,TRBJ1-3,TRBV6-5,.,CASSYSYDRHHSGNTIYF,TGTGCCAGCAGTTACTCCTACGACAGGCACCACTCTGGAAACACCATATATTTT
many,TRBJ1-3,TRBV7-9,.,CASSGREESSGNTIYF,TGTGCCAGCAGCGGGAGGGAGGAGAGCTCTGGAAACACCATATATTTT
many,TRBJ2-3,TRBV6-6,.,CASSLNPDTQYF,TGTGCCAGCAGTTTAAACCCAGATACGCAGTATTTT
many,TRBJ2-2,TRBV9,.,CASSVRSANTGELFF,TGTGCCAGCAGCGTAAGGTCGGCGAACACCGGGGAGCTGTTTTTT
few,TRBJ1-2,TRBV9,.,CASSTQVSDGYTF,TGTGCCAGCAGCACCCAGGTCTCGGATGGCTACACCTTC
few,TRBJ1-6,TRBV5-1,.,CASSLEGWNSPLHF,TGCGCCAGCAGCTTGGAAGGGTGGAATTCACCCCTCCACTTT
few,TRBJ1-5,TRBV18,.,CASSQDTSSPQHF,TGTGCCAGCTCACAAGACACCTCCTCGCCCCAGCATTTT
.,TRBJ1-6,TRBV5-1,.,CASSLEGRGSYNSPLHF,TGCGCCAGCAGCTTGGAGGGTAGGGGCTCCTATAATTCACCCCTCCACTTT
many,TRBJ2-7,TRBV6-2/TRBV6-3,.,CASNLDSPYEQYF,TGTGCCAGCAACTTGGACAGCCCCTACGAGCAGTACTTC
.,TRBJ2-2,TRBV19,.,CASSKSTFIPGGELFF,TGTGCCAGTAGTAAAAGCACCTTCATCCCCGGCGGGGAGCTGTTTTTT